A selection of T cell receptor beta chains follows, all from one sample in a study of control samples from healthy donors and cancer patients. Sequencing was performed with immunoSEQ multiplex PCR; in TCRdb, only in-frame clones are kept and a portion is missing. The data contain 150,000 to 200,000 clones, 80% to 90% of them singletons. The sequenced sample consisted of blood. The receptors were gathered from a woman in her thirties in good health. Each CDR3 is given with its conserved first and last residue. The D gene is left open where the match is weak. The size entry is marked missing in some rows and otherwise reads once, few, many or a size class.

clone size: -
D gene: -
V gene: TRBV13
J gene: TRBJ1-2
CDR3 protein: CASSLDEGPGYTF
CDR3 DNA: TGTGCCAGCAGCTTAGATGAGGGGCCTGGCTACACCTTC

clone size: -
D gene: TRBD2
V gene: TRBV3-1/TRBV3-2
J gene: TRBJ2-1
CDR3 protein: CASSQSGGPRDEQFF
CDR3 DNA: TGTGCCAGCAGCCAAAGCGGGGGGCCCCGAGATGAGCAGTTCTTC

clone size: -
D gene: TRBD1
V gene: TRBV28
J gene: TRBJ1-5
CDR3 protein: CASKTRQGRSNQPQHF
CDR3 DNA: TGTGCCAGTAAAACAAGACAGGGGAGGAGCAATCAGCCCCAGCATTTT

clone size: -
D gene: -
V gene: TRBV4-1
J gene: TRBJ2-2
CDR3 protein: CASSQDYTGELFF
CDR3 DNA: TGCGCCAGCAGCCAAGATTACACCGGGGAGCTGTTTTTT

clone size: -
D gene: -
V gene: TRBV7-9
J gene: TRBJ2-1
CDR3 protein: CASSLEGPITYNEQFF
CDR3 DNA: TGTGCCAGCAGCTTAGAGGGCCCAATAACCTACAATGAGCAGTTCTTC

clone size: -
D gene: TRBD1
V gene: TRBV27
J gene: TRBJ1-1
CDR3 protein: CASRPGTGGHTEAFF
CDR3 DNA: TGTGCCAGCAGGCCCGGGACAGGGGGTCACACTGAAGCTTTCTTT

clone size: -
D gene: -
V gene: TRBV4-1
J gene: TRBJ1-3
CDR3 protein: CASSQEAGTWSAHGNTIYF
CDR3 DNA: TGCGCCAGCAGCCAGGAGGCGGGAACATGGTCAGCACATGGAAACACCATATATTTT

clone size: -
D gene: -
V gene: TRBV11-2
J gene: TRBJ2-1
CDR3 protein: CAMQEGYNEQFF
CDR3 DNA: TGTGCCATGCAGGAGGGGTACAATGAGCAGTTCTTC

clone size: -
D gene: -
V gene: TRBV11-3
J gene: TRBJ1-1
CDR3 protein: CASSSLTNTEAFF
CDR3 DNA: TGTGCCAGCAGCTCTTTAACGAACACTGAAGCTTTCTTT

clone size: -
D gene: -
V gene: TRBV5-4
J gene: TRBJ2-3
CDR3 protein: CASSLGLRGTDTQYF
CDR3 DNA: TGTGCCAGCAGCTTGGGATTGCGGGGTACAGATACGCAGTATTTT

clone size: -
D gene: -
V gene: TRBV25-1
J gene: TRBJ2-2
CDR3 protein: CASHSRGSGNTGELFF
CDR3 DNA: TGTGCCAGCCATAGTAGGGGGTCGGGGAACACCGGGGAGCTGTTTTTT

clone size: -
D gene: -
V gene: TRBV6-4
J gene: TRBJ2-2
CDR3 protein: CASSDLYTSDTGELFF
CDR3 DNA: TGTGCCAGCAGTGACCTCTACACCTCGGACACCGGGGAGCTGTTTTTT

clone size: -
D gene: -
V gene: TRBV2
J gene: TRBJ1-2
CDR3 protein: CASRYRGQNYGYTF
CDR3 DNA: TGTGCCAGCAGGTATAGGGGCCAGAACTATGGCTACACCTTC

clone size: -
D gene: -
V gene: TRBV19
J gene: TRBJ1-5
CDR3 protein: CASSPAVGNQPQHF
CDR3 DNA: TGTGCCAGTAGTCCGGCTGTGGGCAATCAGCCCCAGCATTTT

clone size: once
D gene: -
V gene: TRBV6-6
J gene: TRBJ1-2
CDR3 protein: CASSTTLNYGYTF
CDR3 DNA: TGTGCCAGCAGTACGACGCTGAACTATGGCTACACCTTC

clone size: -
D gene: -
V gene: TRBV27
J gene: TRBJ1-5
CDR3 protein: CASSITGEIGPQHF
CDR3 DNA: TGTGCCAGCAGCATAACGGGGGAAATCGGGCCCCAGCATTTT

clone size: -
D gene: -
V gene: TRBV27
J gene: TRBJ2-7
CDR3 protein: CASSPNTGVRASTYEQYF
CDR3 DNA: TGTGCCAGCAGCCCAAACACCGGAGTTCGGGCCTCTACCTACGAGCAGTACTTC

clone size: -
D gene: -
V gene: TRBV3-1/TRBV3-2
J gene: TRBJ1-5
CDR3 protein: CASSQDPQRGPQHF
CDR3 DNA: TGTGCCAGCAGCCAAGACCCCCAGCGAGGGCCCCAGCATTTT

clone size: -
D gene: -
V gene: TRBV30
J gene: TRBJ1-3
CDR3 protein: CAWNGPGNTIYF
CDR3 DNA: TGTGCCTGGAACGGACCGGGAAACACCATATATTTT

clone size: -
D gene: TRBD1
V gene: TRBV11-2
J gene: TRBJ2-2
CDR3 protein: CASSGQDTLRELFF
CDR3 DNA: TGTGCCAGCTCCGGACAGGACACTCTTCGGGAGCTGTTTTTT

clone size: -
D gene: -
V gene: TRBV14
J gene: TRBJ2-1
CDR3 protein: CASSQPQFF
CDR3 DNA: TGTGCCAGCAGCCAACCGCAGTTCTTC

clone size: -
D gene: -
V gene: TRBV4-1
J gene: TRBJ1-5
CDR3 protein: CASSQGRGDQPQHF
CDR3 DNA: TGCGCCAGCAGCCAAGGTAGGGGCGATCAGCCCCAGCATTTT

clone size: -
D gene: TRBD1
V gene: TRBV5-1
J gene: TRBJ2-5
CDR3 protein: CASSLGVAGGQETQYF
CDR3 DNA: TGCGCCAGCAGCTTGGGGGTGGCAGGGGGCCAAGAGACCCAGTACTTC

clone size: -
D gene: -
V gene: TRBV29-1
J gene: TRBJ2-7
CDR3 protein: CSVEDRGTYEQYF
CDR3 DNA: TGCAGCGTTGAGGACCGGGGGACCTACGAGCAGTACTTC

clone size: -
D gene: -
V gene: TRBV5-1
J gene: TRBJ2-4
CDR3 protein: CASSVTQGTKNIQYF
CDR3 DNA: TGCGCCAGCAGCGTAACGCAGGGGACCAAAAACATTCAGTACTTC

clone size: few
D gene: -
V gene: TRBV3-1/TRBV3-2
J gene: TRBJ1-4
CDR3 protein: CASSQASWAPTNEKLFF
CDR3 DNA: TGTGCCAGCAGCCAGGCAAGCTGGGCACCAACTAATGAAAAACTGTTTTTT

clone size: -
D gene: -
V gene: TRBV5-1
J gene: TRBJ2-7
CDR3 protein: CASSYSSYEQYF
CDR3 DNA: TGCGCCAGCAGCTATAGCTCCTACGAGCAGTACTTC

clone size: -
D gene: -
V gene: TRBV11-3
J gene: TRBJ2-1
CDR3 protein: CASSRGTVNNEQFF
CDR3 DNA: TGTGCCAGCAGCCGCGGGACGGTTAACAATGAGCAGTTCTTC

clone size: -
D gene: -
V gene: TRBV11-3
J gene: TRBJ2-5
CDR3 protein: CASSLGADQETQYF
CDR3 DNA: TGTGCCAGCAGCTTGGGGGCCGATCAAGAGACCCAGTACTTC

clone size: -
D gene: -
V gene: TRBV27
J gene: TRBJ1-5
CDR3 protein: CASSLSTNQPQHF
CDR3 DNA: TGTGCCAGCAGTTTAAGTACTAATCAGCCCCAGCATTTT

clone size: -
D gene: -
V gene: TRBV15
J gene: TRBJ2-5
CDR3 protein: CATSRRGGLETQYF
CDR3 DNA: TGTGCCACCAGCAGGAGGGGGGGATTGGAGACCCAGTACTTC

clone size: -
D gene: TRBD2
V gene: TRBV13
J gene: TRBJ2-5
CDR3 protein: CASSPMGLAGGGQETQYF
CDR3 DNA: TGTGCCAGCAGCCCCATGGGACTAGCGGGAGGGGGCCAAGAGACCCAGTACTTC

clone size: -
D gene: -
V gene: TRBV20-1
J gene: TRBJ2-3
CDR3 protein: CSARGRDTQYF
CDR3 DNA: TGCAGTGCTAGAGGGAGAGATACGCAGTATTTT

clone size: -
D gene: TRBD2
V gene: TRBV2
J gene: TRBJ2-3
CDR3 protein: CASNQRGARDTQYF
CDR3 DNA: TGTGCCAGCAACCAGCGGGGGGCGAGGGATACGCAGTATTTT

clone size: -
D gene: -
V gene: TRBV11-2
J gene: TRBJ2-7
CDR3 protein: CASSLARIYEQYF
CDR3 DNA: TGTGCCAGCAGCTTAGCCCGGATCTACGAGCAGTACTTC

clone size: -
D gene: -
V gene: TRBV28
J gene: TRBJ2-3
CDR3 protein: CASSPFKGAGADTQYF
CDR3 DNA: TGTGCCAGCAGCCCGTTTAAGGGGGCGGGGGCAGATACGCAGTATTTT

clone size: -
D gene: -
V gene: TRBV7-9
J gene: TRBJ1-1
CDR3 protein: CASSQQLNTEAFF
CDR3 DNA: TGTGCCAGCAGCCAACAGCTGAACACTGAAGCTTTCTTT

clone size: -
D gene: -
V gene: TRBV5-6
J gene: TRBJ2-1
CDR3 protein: CASSFQDNEQFF
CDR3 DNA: TGTGCCAGCAGCTTCCAGGACAATGAGCAGTTCTTC

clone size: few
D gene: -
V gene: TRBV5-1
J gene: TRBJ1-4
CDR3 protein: CASSGGTYGGEKLFF
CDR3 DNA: TGCGCCAGCAGCGGCGGGACATACGGGGGTGAAAAACTGTTTTTT

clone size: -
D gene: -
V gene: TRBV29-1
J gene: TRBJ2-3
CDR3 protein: CSVAYTDTQYF
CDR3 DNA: TGCAGCGTAGCATACACAGATACGCAGTATTTT

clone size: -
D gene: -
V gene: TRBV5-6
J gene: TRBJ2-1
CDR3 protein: CASSLVGSYNEQFF
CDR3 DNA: TGTGCCAGCAGCTTGGTGGGCTCCTACAATGAGCAGTTCTTC

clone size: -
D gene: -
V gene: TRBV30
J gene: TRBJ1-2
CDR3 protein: CAWSVGVGYTF
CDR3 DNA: TGTGCCTGGAGTGTGGGGGTTGGCTACACCTTC

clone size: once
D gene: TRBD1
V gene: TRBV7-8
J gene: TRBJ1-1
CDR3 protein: CASSSDRGPSMNTEAFF
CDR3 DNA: TGTGCCAGCAGCTCAGACAGGGGGCCCTCGATGAACACTGAAGCTTTCTTT

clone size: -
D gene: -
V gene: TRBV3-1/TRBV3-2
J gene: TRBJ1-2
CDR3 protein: CASSQERFLTNYGYTF
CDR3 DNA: TGTGCCAGCAGCCAAGAAAGGTTTTTGACTAACTATGGCTACACCTTC

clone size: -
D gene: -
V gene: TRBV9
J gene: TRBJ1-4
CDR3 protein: CASSPHTATNEKLFF
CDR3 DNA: TGTGCCAGCAGCCCGCACACGGCAACTAATGAAAAACTGTTTTTT

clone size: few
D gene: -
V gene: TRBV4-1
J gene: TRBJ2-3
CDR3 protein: CASSQAQGHSTDTQYF
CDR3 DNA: TGCGCCAGCAGCCAAGCCCAGGGGCACAGCACAGATACGCAGTATTTT

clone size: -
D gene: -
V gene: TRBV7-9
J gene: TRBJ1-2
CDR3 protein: CASSPGDTQRGRDYGYTF
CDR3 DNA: TGTGCCAGCAGCCCGGGGGACACGCAACGGGGTCGGGACTATGGCTACACCTTC

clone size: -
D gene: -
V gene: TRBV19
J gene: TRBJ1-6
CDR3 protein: CASSIVDSPLHF
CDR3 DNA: TGTGCCAGTAGTATAGTCGATTCACCCCTCCACTTT

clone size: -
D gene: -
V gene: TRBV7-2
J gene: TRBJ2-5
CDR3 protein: CASSATGGGETQYF
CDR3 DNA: TGTGCCAGCAGCGCCACAGGTGGAGGGGAGACCCAGTACTTC

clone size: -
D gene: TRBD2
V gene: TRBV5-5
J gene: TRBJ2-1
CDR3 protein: CASSFSGGPSNEQFF
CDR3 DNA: TGTGCCAGCAGCTTTAGCGGGGGGCCATCCAATGAGCAGTTCTTC

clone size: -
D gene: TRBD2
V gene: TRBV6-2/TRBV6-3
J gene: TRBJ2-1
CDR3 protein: CASSPQLAGGPEAPSEQFF
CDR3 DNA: TGTGCCAGCAGCCCTCAACTAGCGGGAGGGCCCGAGGCGCCAAGTGAGCAGTTCTTC

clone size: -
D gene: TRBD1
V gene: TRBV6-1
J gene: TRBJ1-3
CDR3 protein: CASSEAGTASGNTIYF
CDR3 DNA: TGTGCCAGCAGTGAAGCAGGGACAGCCTCTGGAAACACCATATATTTT

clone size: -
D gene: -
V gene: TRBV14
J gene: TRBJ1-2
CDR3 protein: CASSQAPTFGYTF
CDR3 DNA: TGTGCCAGCAGCCAAGCCCCCACTTTCGGCTACACCTTC

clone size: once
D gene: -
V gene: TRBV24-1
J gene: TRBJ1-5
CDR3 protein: CATSDPRKPSNQPQHF
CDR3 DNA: TGTGCCACCAGTGACCCCCGTAAACCGAGCAATCAGCCCCAGCATTTT